Following are 27 T cell receptor beta chains from one sample sequenced in a study of monozygotic twins with inflammatory bowel disease. TCRdb re-called the 5' RACE reads and shows each CDR3 protein once, DNA omitted. The table counts about 210,000 distinct CDR3 sequences; under 8.5% lies in the top ten. The material sequenced was blood. These receptors came from a human donor with ulcerative colitis or Crohn's disease, or a healthy co-twin of an affected twin (not recorded which).

V and J are TRBV5-5 and TRBJ2-2; the D call of TRBD2 rests on TCRdb alone, since no DNA is present to check it. Germline V CDR1 and CDR2: SGHKS, YYEKEE (reference sequence). The CDR3 runs 15 residues. The CDR3 loop reads CASSQDFIRTGELFF.

The rearrangement uses TRBV5-1 and TRBJ1-5; TCRdb gives TRBD1 as the D gene, but with no DNA this cannot be confirmed. The CDR3 is 15 amino acids. Per the germline V gene, CDR1 is SGHRS and CDR2 is YFSETQ. The CDR3 protein is CASSLEGGNNQPQHF. Supplemented by reference TRBV5-1 and TRBJ1-5, the full variable domain reads KAGVTQTPRYLIKTRGQQVTLSCSPISGHRSVSWYQQTPGQGLQFLFEYFSETQRNKGNFPGRFSGRQFSNSRSEMNVSTLELGDSALYLCASSLEGGNNQPQHFGDGTRLSIL.

The chain is built from TRBV10-3 and TRBJ2-5; there is no DNA to check the TCRdb D call of TRBD1. This CDR3 comprises 13 residues. Germline CDR1 ENHRY, CDR2 SYGVKD. The CDR3 region is CAISPTGEETQYF.

J is TRBJ1-2 and V is TRBV29-1. This CDR3 has 12 amino acids. Germline assignment: CDR1 SQVTM and CDR2 ANQGSEA. The CDR3 loop reads CSVGLGTSGYTF.

The V call is TRBV27, the J call TRBJ1-6; TCRdb indicates TRBD1, and absent DNA this call remains unverified. This CDR3 is 14 amino acids long. Germline V lookup: CDR1 MNHEY, CDR2 SMNVEV (reference sequence). CDR3 protein: CASSPRTANSPLHF.

The chain joins TRBV7-9 to TRBJ2-1. This CDR3 comprises 16 residues. CDR1 SEHNR and CDR2 FQNEAQ come from the germline V gene (reference sequence). The chain's CDR3 is CASSLPRQDSYNEQFF.

V gene TRBV6-5 combines with J gene TRBJ2-7; TCRdb's D gene call, TRBD2, goes unchecked for lack of DNA. This CDR3 is built from 17 residues. CDR1 and CDR2 from the germline V gene are MNHEY and SVGAGI. CDR3 in amino acids: CASSFTSGGTLSYEQYF.

The chain has TRBV5-5 and TRBJ2-7; TCRdb's assignment of TRBD1 cannot be checked, as there is no DNA. CDR3 length: 15 amino acids. Per germline, CDR1 SGHKS and CDR2 YYEKEE (reference sequence). The CDR3 is CASSLNPQGTYEQYF. Filled out from reference TRBV5-5 and TRBJ2-7, the complete variable domain reads DAGVTQSPTHLIKTRGQQVTLRCSPISGHKSVSWYQQVLGQGPQFIFQYYEKEERGRGNFPDRFSARQFPNYSSELNVNALLLGDSALYLCASSLNPQGTYEQYFGPGTRLTVT.

This sequence joins TRBV14 and TRBJ2-7; the D call of TRBD2 rests on TCRdb alone, since no DNA is present to check it. CDR1 and CDR2 from the germline V gene are SGHDN and FVKESK. CDR3 length: 15 residues. CDR3 sequence: CASSQRTSGRYEQYF.

The rearrangement links TRBV4-2 to TRBJ1-3. This CDR3 region has 17 residues. Germline lookup yields CDR1 LGHNA and CDR2 YNFKEQ. The CDR3 loop reads CASSLGRSNLSGNTIYF.

CDR3 region: CASSLDWTAYEQYF. The chain carries TRBV7-2 and TRBJ2-7. The germline V gene has CDR1 SGHTA and CDR2 FQGNSA. The CDR3 has 14 amino acids.

The chain has TRBV5-4 and TRBJ1-1; as DNA is missing, the TRBD1 call by TCRdb cannot be tested. Germline lookup yields CDR1 SGHNT and CDR2 YYREEE (reference sequence). CDR3 length equals 14 residues. Here the CDR3 reads CASSLVAGQPEAFF.

The CDR3 sequence: CAFSAGIGYGYTF. The genes are TRBV30 and TRBJ1-2. The CDR3 contains 13 residues. Germline values: CDR1 GTSNPN, CDR2 SVGIG (reference sequence).

This chain joins TRBV9 and TRBJ1-1. This CDR3 is built from 14 residues. Germline V CDR1 and CDR2: SGDLS, YYNGEE. CDR3 protein: CASSDLQASSKAFF.

The J gene is TRBJ1-2, the V gene TRBV4-3. CDR3 length: 16 residues. CDR1 LGHNA and CDR2 YSLEER come from the germline V gene. The CDR3 is CASSQDLGPSNYGYTF.

The chain carries TRBV20-1 and TRBJ2-7; TCRdb proposes TRBD2, but this gene call is untestable without DNA. The CDR3 length is 15 residues. Germline V gene sequence: CDR1 DFQATT, CDR2 SNEGSKA (reference sequence). The CDR3: CSARDLAGDINEQYF.

The chain uses TRBV5-1 and TRBJ2-2; there is no DNA to check the TCRdb D call of TRBD2. The length of the CDR3 is 16 residues. Per germline, CDR1 SGHRS and CDR2 YFSETQ. The CDR3 loop reads CASSLGDSLGTGELFF.

The chain joins TRBV9 to TRBJ2-5; the D call of TRBD2 rests on TCRdb alone, since no DNA is present to check it. The CDR3 length is 16 residues. Germline V CDR1 and CDR2: SGDLS, YYNGEE. The CDR3 sequence is CASSPRTSGLQETQYF. Based on the CDR3 plus reference TRBV9 and TRBJ2-5, the full variable domain is DSGVTQTPKHLITATGQRVTLRCSPRSGDLSVYWYQQSLDQGLQFLIQYYNGEERAKGNILERFSAQQFPDLHSELNLSSLELGDSALYFCASSPRTSGLQETQYFGPGTRLLVL.

CDR3 sequence: CSVEESPAYNEQFF. The chain is built from TRBV29-1 and TRBJ2-1; TCRdb outputs TRBD2, but without DNA this stays unchecked. Germline loops: CDR1 SQVTM, CDR2 ANQGSEA. The CDR3 is 14 residues long.

The chain is built from TRBV19 and TRBJ2-5; TCRdb's D call of TRBD1 is untestable without DNA. Per germline, CDR1 LNHDA and CDR2 SQIVND (reference sequence). This CDR3 contains 14 residues. The CDR3 sequence is CASGPGSPQETQYF. Full variable domain (outside the CDR3, taken from reference TRBV19 and TRBJ2-5): DGGITQSPKYLFRKEGQNVTLSCEQNLNHDAMYWYRQDPGQGLRLIYYSQIVNDFQKGDIAEGYSVSREKKESFPLTVTSAQKNPTAFYLCASGPGSPQETQYFGPGTRLLVL.

V is TRBV5-1 and J is TRBJ2-3. CDR1 and CDR2 (germline): SGHRS, YFSETQ. The CDR3 runs to 13 residues. Here the CDR3 reads CASKRGAEDTQYF.

V and J are TRBV10-3 and TRBJ2-7; the D call from TCRdb, TRBD2, cannot be confirmed without DNA. Per the germline V gene, CDR1 is ENHRY and CDR2 is SYGVKD. The CDR3 totals 15 residues. This CDR3 reads CAISPLAGGSEEQYF.

V usage is TRBV5-1 and J usage is TRBJ2-3; TCRdb calls TRBD2, which cannot be checked without DNA. CDR1 is SGHRS and CDR2 is YFSETQ in the germline V gene. The CDR3 length is 13 residues. This chain's CDR3 is CASSREGGDTQYF.

The chain employs TRBV20-1 and TRBJ2-5; TCRdb gives TRBD2 as the D gene, but with no DNA this cannot be confirmed. The germline CDR1 and CDR2 sequences are DFQATT and SNEGSKA (reference sequence). The CDR3 length is 17 residues. CDR3 sequence reads: CSASELAGRKPQETQYF.

This chain joins TRBV27 and TRBJ2-5; TCRdb's D gene call, TRBD1, goes unchecked for lack of DNA. The CDR3 has 15 amino acids. Germline assignment: CDR1 MNHEY and CDR2 SMNVEV (reference sequence). CDR3 protein: CASSFIGGLQETQYF.

The CDR3 region is CAWRDQETQYF. This sequence joins TRBV30 and TRBJ2-5. This CDR3 region has 11 residues. Per the germline V gene, CDR1 is GTSNPN and CDR2 is SVGIG (reference sequence).

The rearrangement uses TRBV5-4 and TRBJ2-3; the D call from TCRdb, TRBD2, cannot be confirmed without DNA. Per germline, CDR1 SGHNT and CDR2 YYREEE (reference sequence). The CDR3 runs 16 residues. The CDR3 here is CASSRGPGGDTDTQYF.